These 15 T cell receptor beta chains were sequenced from one sample in a study of shared clonotypes between healthy human individuals. Method: immunoSEQ multiplex PCR; TCRdb's copy keeps in-frame clones and lacks some. The sample consists of some 2.3 million clones, over 90% of them appearing once. The sample taken for sequencing was naive CD4+ T cells from PBMCs. Indicated subset: CD45RA+ positively selected. The receptors originated from a man aged 18 to 29 in good health. Some clones in this sample may be carry-over from other donors' samples.

The table lists this clone with a few counts. This chain joins TRBV5-1 and TRBJ2-1; no firm D call. CDR3 length: 12 amino acids. The germline V gene has CDR1 SGHRS and CDR2 YFSETQ. Trimming stripped 0 bases from V and 5 bases from J, with 3 bases between. CDR3 sequence (DNA): TGCGCCAGCAGCTTGGAACACAATGAGCAGTTCTTC. Its translation is CASSLEHNEQFF. The full variable domain, with the rest looked up from reference TRBV5-1 and TRBJ2-1, is KAGVTQTPRYLIKTRGQQVTLSCSPISGHRSVSWYQQTPGQGLQFLFEYFSETQRNKGNFPGRFSGRQFSNSRSEMNVSTLELGDSALYLCASSLEHNEQFFGPGTRLTVL.

V usage is TRBV15 and J usage is TRBJ2-5; 8 nucleotides agree with TRBD2. Trimming took 5 bases from V and 9 from J; bases not matched to a gene: 14. CDR3 length: 15 amino acids. The germline V gene encodes CDR1 LNHNV and CDR2 YYDKDF (reference sequence). This CDR3 reads CATSGPTSAQGAQYF. The CDR3 DNA follows: TGTGCCACCAGCGGACCGACTAGCGCCCAGGGTGCCCAGTACTTC.

This clone showed up just once. V is TRBV2 and J is TRBJ2-5, with TRBD1 identical over 8 bases. V lost 10 bases, J lost 5 bases, and 6 bases stayed unmatched. Germline V gene lookup returns CDR1 SNHLY and CDR2 FYNNEI. The length of the CDR3 is 12 residues. The CDR3 DNA follows: TGTGCCACAGGGGGCCCGGGGGAGACCCAGTACTTC. Residues: CATGGPGETQYF.

The chain uses TRBV10-3 and TRBJ2-1; D not certain. The CDR3 has 16 amino acids. Per germline, CDR1 ENHRY and CDR2 SYGVKD. Trimming removed 1 base from V and 0 bases from J, with 10 bases in between. In nucleotides, the CDR3 is TGTGCCATCAGTGAGTTCCGGGCGAGCTCCTACAATGAGCAGTTCTTC. Encoded protein: CAISEFRASSYNEQFF.

This rearrangement joins TRBV5-1 to TRBJ2-7, with D hard to call. Trimming took off 0 bases at V and 6 bases at J, with 10 bases between the two ends. Germline CDR1 is SGHRS and CDR2 is YFSETQ. This CDR3 is 13 amino acids long. Here the CDR3 reads CASSLAEAREQYF. The CDR3 coding sequence is TGCGCCAGCAGCTTGGCCGAGGCGCGCGAGCAGTACTTC.

This chain uses TRBV11-2 with TRBJ2-1; D may be TRBD1 or TRBD2 (5 bases each). Germline CDR1 SGHAT, CDR2 FQNNGV. This CDR3 is built from 15 residues. Trimming took off 5 bases at V and 2 bases at J, with 13 bases between the two ends. The CDR3 nucleotides read TGTGCCAGCAGCACCCGGGACCCCGCCTACAATGAGCAGTTCTTC. Its translation: CASSTRDPAYNEQFF.

The chain recombines TRBV6-5 with TRBJ2-7; D possibly uses TRBD1 or TRBD2 (6 bases each). The CDR3 loop spans 15 amino acids. Germline CDR1 is MNHEY and CDR2 is SVGAGI. Trimming pared 7 bases from V and 6 bases from J, leaving 22 bases between. The CDR3 nucleotides read TGTGCCAGCACTCCACCCGGAGGGGGACTCGCCGAGCAGTACTTC. Translated: CASTPPGGGLAEQYF.

This chain uses TRBV25-1 with TRBJ2-3; D not certain. Trimming stripped 2 bases from V and 6 bases from J, with 12 bases between. Germline V gene lookup returns CDR1 MGHDK and CDR2 SYGVNS. The CDR3 consists of 14 residues. CDR3 loop: CASSETANGDTQYF. The CDR3 bases are TGTGCCAGCAGTGAAACAGCTAATGGGGATACGCAGTATTTT.

The chain joins TRBV7-9 to TRBJ2-3; D is perhaps TRBD2 (6 bases). The CDR3 sequence is 16 residues long. Trimming left V 8 bases short and J 4 bases short, with 22 bases between. Germline CDR1 reads SEHNR; CDR2 reads FQNEAQ (reference sequence). CDR3 sequence reads: CASSSGRGREADTQYF. CDR3 bases: TGTGCCAGCTCCTCCGGGCGGGGCAGGGAAGCAGATACGCAGTATTTT.

The J gene is TRBJ2-7, the V gene TRBV18, with D perhaps TRBD2 (5 bases). The CDR3 length is 16 residues. Germline CDR1 and CDR2: KGHSH and LQKENI. Trimming took 3 bases from V and 0 from J, leaving 15 bases between them. The CDR3 bases are TGTGCCAGCTCACCCCCTAGCCTGTCGCCCTCCTACGAGCAGTACTTC. Translated: CASSPPSLSPSYEQYF.

CDR3 DNA sequence: TGTGCCACCAGCGGGCGCTGGGGTAGCGAGCAGTACTTC. Residues: CATSGRWGSEQYF. This chain uses TRBV15 with TRBJ2-7; no reliable D call. Trimming shortened V by 5 bases and J by 6 bases, and 14 bases separated the two germline ends. There are 13 residues in the CDR3. Germline V CDR1 and CDR2: LNHNV, YYDKDF (reference sequence).

The chain couples TRBV11-3 to TRBJ2-5, with 14 bases fitting TRBD2. Germline V gene sequence: CDR1 SGHNT, CDR2 YENEEA. Trimming at V came to 4 bases and at J to 1 base, leaving 2 bases not matched to a gene. The CDR3 runs to 16 residues. In DNA form, the CDR3 reads TGTGCCAGCAGCTCCGGGACTAGCGGGGGCCAAGAGACCCAGTACTTC. Translated, it gives CASSSGTSGGQETQYF.

The table lists this clone with a count of one. This chain joins TRBV6-5 and TRBJ2-3; the D is unclear. Trimming cost V 2 bases and J 1 base, with 10 bases left between them. This CDR3 has 15 amino acids. Germline-derived CDR1 and CDR2 are MNHEY and SVGAGI. The CDR3 DNA is TGTGCCAGCAGTTACGGGTTACCGGGCACAGATACGCAGTATTTT. Amino acids: CASSYGLPGTDTQYF.

V gene TRBV7-9 combines with J gene TRBJ1-6; 7 bases map to TRBD1. CDR1 is SEHNR and CDR2 is FQNEAQ in the germline V gene (reference sequence). The CDR3 is 14 amino acids. Losses at the gene ends were 5 bases for V and 7 bases for J; bases not matched to a gene: 5. The CDR3 nucleotides read TGTGCCAGCAGCGGGGACAGACTAAATTCACCCCTCCACTTT. This encodes CASSGDRLNSPLHF.

The V gene is TRBV2, the J gene TRBJ2-1; D may be TRBD1 or TRBD2 (5 bases each). Germline values: CDR1 SNHLY, CDR2 FYNNEI. The CDR3 contains 10 residues. Trimming shortened V by 11 bases and J by 7 bases, and 9 bases separated the two germline ends. CDR3 sequence: CASWGNEQFF. CDR3 DNA sequence: TGTGCCTCCTGGGGGAATGAGCAGTTCTTC. Variable domain in full (rest from reference TRBV2 and TRBJ2-1): EPEVTQTPSHQVTQMGQEVILRCVPISNHLYFYWYRQILGQKVEFLVSFYNNEISEKSEIFDDQFSVERPDGSNFTLKIRSTKLEDSAMYFCASWGNEQFFGPGTRLTVL.